This TCR beta chain was documented in a study of radiotherapy plus CTLA-4 blockade in lung cancer. It was focal radiation plus CTLA-4 blockade with ipilimumab that patients with chemo-refractory metastatic non-small-cell lung cancer received. Study outcomes and limitations: Once radiotherapy plus ipilimumab had been given, TCR clones derived from tumor expanded in blood.

This clone was seen more than once but under ten times. What it recognizes is unknown. The assay was immunoSEQ multiplex PCR, and TCRdb's table has in-frame clones only and misses some. The sample lists under 110,000 clones; 70% to 90% were seen once. The source of this sequence is a human donor with non-small cell lung cancer that progressed on radiotherapy plus ipilimumab. Some clones in this sample may be carry-over from other donors' samples. This material consisted of peripheral blood, taken from a patient treated with radiotherapy plus ipilimumab.

The CDR3 sequence is CASSYSKFWSEAFF. The DNA for the CDR3 is TGTGCCAGCAGTTACTCGAAGTTTTGGTCTGAAGCTTTCTTT. The chain employs TRBV6-6 and TRBJ1-1; no clear D gene. CDR1 and CDR2 (germline): MNHNY, SVGAGI (reference sequence). V lost 0 bases, J lost 6 bases, and 11 bases lay in between. The CDR3 has 14 residues.